This T cell receptor beta chain emerged from a study of human T cells and chemical hapten exposure. Looking at the study overall: Patch testing placed 0.01% DPC on the upper back, with readings at 6 days. The patients were mostly female; they had alopecia areata, totalis or universalis.

Indicated time point: patch test 2, 6 weeks after DPC sensitization. Treatment given: therapeutic diphenylcyclopropenone sensitization with weekly scalp DPC. MiXCR was run by TCRdb on the RACE reads, yielding one entry per CDR3 protein. This sample has roughly 40,000 distinct CDR3 sequences; about 9.8% occur once, and the top ten carry approximately 15%. Germline V gives CDR1 DFQATT, CDR2 SNEGSKA (reference sequence). Between the trimmed V and J ends, which lost 5 bases and 13 bases, there was a span of 17 bases. This CDR3 spans 12 amino acids. The source material was whole blood, sampled in connection with sensitization to the hapten diphenylcyclopropenone (DPC). This sequence originates from a woman aged 40 to 50 with alopecia areata. Some clones in this sample may be carry-over from other donors' samples. This sequence joins TRBV20-1 and TRBJ1-4, with D possibly matching TRBD1 (5 bases). This chain's CDR3 is CSAPGPHMRLFF. The CDR3 nucleotides are TGCAGTGCTCCAGGGCCCCATATGAGACTGTTTTTT.